The rows below give T cell receptor beta chains drawn from one sample of a study of control samples from healthy donors and cancer patients. Method: immunoSEQ multiplex PCR; TCRdb's copy keeps in-frame clones and lacks some. Of 130,000 to 150,000 clones detected, 90% to 95% appear once; the ten largest clones hold 14%. Material for sequencing was PBMCs. These receptors all come from a man aged 55-75 years with colorectal cancer. Both conserved end residues are part of each CDR3. Each record gives: J gene, V gene, D gene, clone size, CDR3 protein, CDR3 DNA. The D gene is left open where the match is weak. Rows may omit the clone size; those that give it use once, few, many or a size class.

j_gene: TRBJ2-6
v_gene: TRBV7-2
d_gene: .
abundance: .
CDR3aa: CASSTHSGANVLTF
CDR3nt: TGTGCCAGCAGCACACACTCTGGGGCCAACGTCCTGACTTTC

j_gene: TRBJ1-6
v_gene: TRBV5-6
d_gene: .
abundance: .
CDR3aa: CASSFEINSPLHF
CDR3nt: TGTGCCAGCAGTTTTGAAATCAATTCACCCCTCCACTTT

j_gene: TRBJ2-3
v_gene: TRBV6-2/TRBV6-3
d_gene: .
abundance: .
CDR3aa: CASSYSLGIRTDTQYF
CDR3nt: TGTGCCAGCAGTTACTCTTTGGGGATTCGCACAGATACGCAGTATTTT

j_gene: TRBJ2-2
v_gene: TRBV24-1
d_gene: TRBD1
abundance: .
CDR3aa: CATSDPAGQGRNTGELFF
CDR3nt: TGTGCCACCAGTGATCCCGCCGGACAGGGGCGAAACACCGGGGAGCTGTTTTTT

j_gene: TRBJ1-2
v_gene: TRBV5-6
d_gene: .
abundance: .
CDR3aa: CASSLGQVLYGYTF
CDR3nt: TGTGCCAGCAGCTTAGGCCAGGTCCTCTATGGCTACACCTTC

j_gene: TRBJ1-1
v_gene: TRBV7-9
d_gene: .
abundance: few
CDR3aa: CASSFPGPPQSGMNTEAFF
CDR3nt: TGTGCCAGCAGCTTTCCCGGACCTCCTCAATCCGGGATGAACACTGAAGCTTTCTTT

j_gene: TRBJ2-3
v_gene: TRBV7-9
d_gene: TRBD2
abundance: .
CDR3aa: CASSIGTSGTDTQYF
CDR3nt: TGTGCCAGCAGCATCGGGACTAGCGGCACAGATACGCAGTATTTT

j_gene: TRBJ1-3
v_gene: TRBV30
d_gene: TRBD1
abundance: .
CDR3aa: CARTGGDTGNTIYF
CDR3nt: TGTGCCCGGACAGGGGGCGATACTGGAAACACCATATATTTT

j_gene: TRBJ1-4
v_gene: TRBV21-1
d_gene: .
abundance: .
CDR3aa: CASSVWAPGQGSENEKLFF
CDR3nt: TGTGCCAGCAGCGTTTGGGCCCCGGGACAGGGGTCGGAAAATGAAAAACTGTTTTTT

j_gene: TRBJ2-1
v_gene: TRBV9
d_gene: .
abundance: .
CDR3aa: CASSPNRVRTDEQFF
CDR3nt: TGTGCCAGCAGCCCAAACCGGGTCCGCACAGATGAGCAGTTCTTC

j_gene: TRBJ2-3
v_gene: TRBV5-6
d_gene: .
abundance: .
CDR3aa: CASSPQGADTQYF
CDR3nt: TGTGCCAGCAGCCCGCAGGGAGCAGATACGCAGTATTTT

j_gene: TRBJ2-2
v_gene: TRBV19
d_gene: .
abundance: .
CDR3aa: CASSIVGYTGELFF
CDR3nt: TGTGCCAGTAGTATAGTTGGGTACACCGGGGAGCTGTTTTTT

j_gene: TRBJ2-1
v_gene: TRBV15
d_gene: TRBD1
abundance: .
CDR3aa: CATSRPPGQGYNEQFF
CDR3nt: TGTGCCACCAGCAGACCTCCGGGACAGGGTTACAATGAGCAGTTCTTC

j_gene: TRBJ1-5
v_gene: TRBV27
d_gene: .
abundance: .
CDR3aa: CASSPLGLYNQPQHF
CDR3nt: TGTGCCAGCAGTCCCTTAGGGCTCTACAATCAGCCCCAGCATTTT

j_gene: TRBJ2-5
v_gene: TRBV11-1
d_gene: .
abundance: .
CDR3aa: CASSLVEESLAQYF
CDR3nt: TGTGCCAGCAGCTTAGTAGAAGAAAGTCTGGCCCAGTACTTC

j_gene: TRBJ2-3
v_gene: TRBV18
d_gene: .
abundance: .
CDR3aa: CASSPPLAPDTQYF
CDR3nt: TGTGCCAGCTCACCCCCACTAGCCCCCGATACGCAGTATTTT

j_gene: TRBJ1-2
v_gene: TRBV4-1
d_gene: TRBD1
abundance: .
CDR3aa: CASSQDLVDRGQDYGYTF
CDR3nt: TGCGCCAGCAGCCAAGATCTGGTGGACAGGGGCCAAGACTATGGCTACACCTTC

j_gene: TRBJ1-2
v_gene: TRBV6-5
d_gene: .
abundance: .
CDR3aa: CASSYDYLGGNYGYTF
CDR3nt: TGTGCCAGCAGTTACGATTATTTAGGAGGGAACTATGGCTACACCTTC

j_gene: TRBJ1-5
v_gene: TRBV7-2
d_gene: .
abundance: .
CDR3aa: CASSSGWGENQPQHF
CDR3nt: TGTGCCAGCAGCTCAGGGTGGGGGGAGAATCAGCCCCAGCATTTT

j_gene: TRBJ2-7
v_gene: TRBV6-5
d_gene: TRBD1
abundance: .
CDR3aa: CASSYGRGTGVSEQYF
CDR3nt: TGTGCCAGCAGTTACGGGCGAGGGACAGGGGTATCCGAGCAGTACTTC

j_gene: TRBJ2-6
v_gene: TRBV7-2
d_gene: .
abundance: .
CDR3aa: CASSRVPRRSSGANVLTF
CDR3nt: TGTGCCAGCAGCCGCGTCCCGCGACGGAGCTCTGGGGCCAACGTCCTGACTTTC

j_gene: TRBJ2-7
v_gene: TRBV11-2
d_gene: TRBD2
abundance: .
CDR3aa: CASSFLADETYEQYF
CDR3nt: TGTGCCAGCAGCTTCCTAGCGGATGAGACCTACGAGCAGTACTTC

j_gene: TRBJ1-5
v_gene: TRBV10-3
d_gene: .
abundance: .
CDR3aa: CAIASTNQPQHF
CDR3nt: TGTGCCATCGCCAGTACCAATCAGCCCCAGCATTTT

j_gene: TRBJ2-7
v_gene: TRBV18
d_gene: TRBD1
abundance: .
CDR3aa: CASSPVRGPYEQYF
CDR3nt: TGTGCCAGCTCACCAGTGAGGGGGCCCTACGAGCAGTACTTC

j_gene: TRBJ2-1
v_gene: TRBV5-1
d_gene: TRBD2
abundance: .
CDR3aa: CASSRGGAGDEQFF
CDR3nt: TGCGCCAGCAGCCGCGGGGGGGCTGGCGATGAGCAGTTCTTC

j_gene: TRBJ2-5
v_gene: TRBV19
d_gene: TRBD1
abundance: once
CDR3aa: CASSRQGGVETQYF
CDR3nt: TGTGCCAGTAGTCGACAGGGGGGCGTCGAGACCCAGTACTTC

j_gene: TRBJ2-2
v_gene: TRBV6-5
d_gene: TRBD1
abundance: .
CDR3aa: CASSYRGQGRTGELFF
CDR3nt: TGTGCCAGCAGTTACCGGGGACAGGGTAGAACCGGGGAGCTGTTTTTT

j_gene: TRBJ2-7
v_gene: TRBV4-1
d_gene: .
abundance: .
CDR3aa: CASSQESGREQYF
CDR3nt: TGCGCCAGCAGCCAAGAATCGGGGCGGGAGCAGTACTTC

j_gene: TRBJ1-4
v_gene: TRBV28
d_gene: .
abundance: .
CDR3aa: CASSSGPEKLFF
CDR3nt: TGTGCCAGCAGTAGCGGCCCTGAAAAACTGTTTTTT

j_gene: TRBJ1-1
v_gene: TRBV7-9
d_gene: TRBD1
abundance: once
CDR3aa: CASSAGTGGMNTEAFF
CDR3nt: TGTGCCAGCAGCGCCGGGACAGGGGGAATGAACACTGAAGCTTTCTTT

j_gene: TRBJ2-2
v_gene: TRBV24-1
d_gene: .
abundance: .
CDR3aa: CATSDAGTDTGELFF
CDR3nt: TGTGCCACCAGTGATGCCGGGACGGATACCGGGGAGCTGTTTTTT

j_gene: TRBJ1-2
v_gene: TRBV28
d_gene: TRBD1
abundance: .
CDR3aa: CASQQGGSNGYTF
CDR3nt: TGTGCCAGCCAACAGGGGGGCTCGAATGGCTACACCTTC

j_gene: TRBJ1-2
v_gene: TRBV24-1
d_gene: .
abundance: .
CDR3aa: CATSDPGRLGYGYTF
CDR3nt: TGTGCCACCAGTGATCCCGGCCGCTTGGGCTATGGCTACACCTTC

j_gene: TRBJ1-3
v_gene: TRBV27
d_gene: .
abundance: .
CDR3aa: CASSEDGTSGNTIYF
CDR3nt: TGTGCCAGCAGTGAAGACGGGACCTCTGGAAACACCATATATTTT

j_gene: TRBJ1-1
v_gene: TRBV4-1
d_gene: .
abundance: .
CDR3aa: CASSQSSTLLLNTEAFF
CDR3nt: TGCGCCAGCAGCCAGAGTTCAACCCTACTATTGAACACTGAAGCTTTCTTT

j_gene: TRBJ1-1
v_gene: TRBV7-2
d_gene: TRBD1
abundance: .
CDR3aa: CASSADRGATEAFF
CDR3nt: TGTGCCAGCAGCGCGGACAGGGGCGCCACTGAAGCTTTCTTT

j_gene: TRBJ2-4
v_gene: TRBV19
d_gene: .
abundance: .
CDR3aa: CASSISGAGNIQYF
CDR3nt: TGTGCCAGTAGTATTTCAGGGGCAGGGAACATTCAGTACTTC

j_gene: TRBJ1-1
v_gene: TRBV18
d_gene: .
abundance: .
CDR3aa: CASSPNRENTEAFF
CDR3nt: TGTGCCAGCTCACCAAACAGGGAGAACACTGAAGCTTTCTTT

j_gene: TRBJ1-5
v_gene: TRBV30
d_gene: TRBD1
abundance: .
CDR3aa: CAWSGQGETNQPQHF
CDR3nt: TGTGCCTGGAGTGGGCAGGGGGAGACCAATCAGCCCCAGCATTTT

j_gene: TRBJ2-5
v_gene: TRBV21-1
d_gene: .
abundance: .
CDR3aa: CASSPSGQGVQETQYF
CDR3nt: TGTGCCAGCAGTCCCTCCGGACAGGGGGTTCAAGAGACCCAGTACTTC

j_gene: TRBJ2-3
v_gene: TRBV10-1
d_gene: .
abundance: .
CDR3aa: CASSEGRYTDTQYF
CDR3nt: TGCGCCAGCAGTGAGGGCAGATACACAGATACGCAGTATTTT

j_gene: TRBJ2-7
v_gene: TRBV5-6
d_gene: .
abundance: once
CDR3aa: CASSLSGSSYEQYF
CDR3nt: TGTGCCAGCAGCTTAAGTGGTAGCTCCTACGAGCAGTACTTC

j_gene: TRBJ1-1
v_gene: TRBV27
d_gene: TRBD1
abundance: .
CDR3aa: CASSYTGERAFF
CDR3nt: TGTGCCAGCAGTTATACAGGGGAGCGAGCTTTCTTT

j_gene: TRBJ2-3
v_gene: TRBV3-1/TRBV3-2
d_gene: TRBD2
abundance: .
CDR3aa: CASSQGLAGGFADTQYF
CDR3nt: TGTGCCAGCAGCCAAGGACTAGCGGGGGGGTTCGCAGATACGCAGTATTTT

j_gene: TRBJ1-2
v_gene: TRBV5-6
d_gene: TRBD1
abundance: .
CDR3aa: CASAAGTEYGYTF
CDR3nt: TGTGCCAGCGCCGCCGGGACAGAGTATGGCTACACCTTC

j_gene: TRBJ1-2
v_gene: TRBV18
d_gene: TRBD1
abundance: .
CDR3aa: CASSPLDRGPSNYGYTF
CDR3nt: TGTGCCAGCTCACCACTGGACAGGGGCCCTTCTAACTATGGCTACACCTTC

j_gene: TRBJ2-3
v_gene: TRBV5-1
d_gene: .
abundance: .
CDR3aa: CASSLAGTDTQYF
CDR3nt: TGCGCCAGCAGCTTGGCAGGCACAGATACGCAGTATTTT

j_gene: TRBJ1-1
v_gene: TRBV5-1
d_gene: .
abundance: .
CDR3aa: CASSLERGLNTEAFF
CDR3nt: TGCGCCAGCAGCTTGGAACGGGGGTTGAACACTGAAGCTTTCTTT

j_gene: TRBJ2-1
v_gene: TRBV4-3
d_gene: .
abundance: few
CDR3aa: CASSQGTYNEQFF
CDR3nt: TGCGCCAGCAGCCAGGGGACCTACAATGAGCAGTTCTTC

j_gene: TRBJ1-2
v_gene: TRBV18
d_gene: .
abundance: .
CDR3aa: CASSPTLPTTGGGDGYTF
CDR3nt: TGTGCCAGCTCACCAACCCTCCCGACGACAGGCGGGGGGGATGGCTACACCTTC

j_gene: TRBJ1-2
v_gene: TRBV29-1
d_gene: .
abundance: .
CDR3aa: CSVESKGSYGYTF
CDR3nt: TGCAGCGTTGAATCCAAGGGGTCCTATGGCTACACCTTC

j_gene: TRBJ2-3
v_gene: TRBV29-1
d_gene: TRBD1
abundance: .
CDR3aa: CSVEYWRTGVTDTQYF
CDR3nt: TGCAGCGTTGAATACTGGCGAACAGGGGTAACAGATACGCAGTATTTT

j_gene: TRBJ1-1
v_gene: TRBV5-1
d_gene: .
abundance: .
CDR3aa: CASIPQGGRAEAFF
CDR3nt: TGCGCCAGTATACCTCAGGGAGGGAGGGCTGAAGCTTTCTTT

j_gene: TRBJ1-2
v_gene: TRBV7-9
d_gene: .
abundance: .
CDR3aa: CASSPVGIGYGYTF
CDR3nt: TGTGCCAGCAGCCCGGTAGGGATCGGGTATGGCTACACCTTC

j_gene: TRBJ1-6
v_gene: TRBV28
d_gene: TRBD1
abundance: .
CDR3aa: CASSSAGQGSSPLHF
CDR3nt: TGTGCCAGCAGTTCCGCCGGACAGGGAAGTTCACCCCTCCACTTT